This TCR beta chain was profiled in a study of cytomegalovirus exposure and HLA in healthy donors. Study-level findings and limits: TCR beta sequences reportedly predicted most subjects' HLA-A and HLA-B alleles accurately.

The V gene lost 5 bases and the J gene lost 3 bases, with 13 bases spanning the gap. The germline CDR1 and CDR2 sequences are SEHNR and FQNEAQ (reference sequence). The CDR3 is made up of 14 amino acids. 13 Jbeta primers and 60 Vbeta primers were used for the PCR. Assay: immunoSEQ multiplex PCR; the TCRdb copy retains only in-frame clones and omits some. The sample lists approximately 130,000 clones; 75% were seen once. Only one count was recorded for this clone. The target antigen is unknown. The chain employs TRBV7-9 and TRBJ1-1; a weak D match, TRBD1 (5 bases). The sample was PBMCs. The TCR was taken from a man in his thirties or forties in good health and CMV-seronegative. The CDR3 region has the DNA TGTGCCAGCAGCCCAACGACAGAATACACTGAAGCTTTCTTT. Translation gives CASSPTTEYTEAFF.